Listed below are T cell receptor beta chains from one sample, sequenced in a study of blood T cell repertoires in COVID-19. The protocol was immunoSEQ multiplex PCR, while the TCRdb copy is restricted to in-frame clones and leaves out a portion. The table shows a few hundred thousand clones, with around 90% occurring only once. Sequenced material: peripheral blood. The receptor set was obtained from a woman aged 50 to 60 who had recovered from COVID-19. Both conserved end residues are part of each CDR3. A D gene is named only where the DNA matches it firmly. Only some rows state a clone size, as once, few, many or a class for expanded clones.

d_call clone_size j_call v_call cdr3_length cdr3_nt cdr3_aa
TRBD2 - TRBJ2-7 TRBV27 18 TGTGCCAGCAGTTTCAGGACTAGCGGGAGGGCCACGATCTACGAGCAGTACTTC CASSFRTSGRATIYEQYF
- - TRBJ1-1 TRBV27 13 TGTGCCAGCAGTTTAACCAGGGTAACTGAAGCTTTCTTT CASSLTRVTEAFF
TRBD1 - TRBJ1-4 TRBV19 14 TGTGCCAGTAGCCCTACAGGGGTGGCTGAAAAACTGTTTTTT CASSPTGVAEKLFF
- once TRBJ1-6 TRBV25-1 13 TGTGCCAGCAGGGAGGGGCGGGCATCACCCCTCCACTTT CASREGRASPLHF
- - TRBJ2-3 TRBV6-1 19 TGTGCCAGCAGTGCGTATCCTTACAGGGAGGGAGTGAGCACAGATACGCAGTATTTT CASSAYPYREGVSTDTQYF
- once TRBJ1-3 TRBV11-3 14 TGTGCCAGCAGCTTGGGCAATACGGAAAACACCATATATTTT CASSLGNTENTIYF
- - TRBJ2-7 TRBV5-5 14 TGTGCCAGCAGCGAAGGAACAGGGACCTACGAGCAGTACTTC CASSEGTGTYEQYF
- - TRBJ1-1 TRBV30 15 TGTGCCTGGAGCCGAGGGACGATCGGGAGTCCTGAAGCTTTCTTT CAWSRGTIGSPEAFF
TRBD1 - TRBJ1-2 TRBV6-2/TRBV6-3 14 TGTGCCAGCAGTCCGGGACAGATGTACTATGGCTACACCTTC CASSPGQMYYGYTF
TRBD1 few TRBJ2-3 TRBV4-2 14 TGTGCCAGCAGCCAGGACAGGGCCCTAGGTACGCAGTATTTT CASSQDRALGTQYF
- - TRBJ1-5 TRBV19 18 TGTGCCAGTAGGCCTAGGGGATCGGGGGAGAATAGCAATCAGCCCCAGCATTTT CASRPRGSGENSNQPQHF
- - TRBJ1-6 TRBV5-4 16 TGTGCCAGCAGCTTGTATACGGGGGGCGGGAGTTCACCCCTCCACTTT CASSLYTGGGSSPLHF
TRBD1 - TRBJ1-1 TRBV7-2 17 TGTGCCAGCAGCTTATCAGGGACAGGGGGCACCGGGGGTGAAGCTTTCTTT CASSLSGTGGTGGEAFF
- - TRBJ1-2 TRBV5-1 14 TGCGCCAGCAGCTCCCAGCCCGGGGGGGATGGCTACACCTTC CASSSQPGGDGYTF
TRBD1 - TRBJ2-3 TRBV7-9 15 TGTGCCAGCAGCCCCCGACAGGGAAGAACAGATACGCAGTATTTT CASSPRQGRTDTQYF
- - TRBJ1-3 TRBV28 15 TGTGCCAGCAGTCCAGTACAGAGCTCTGGAAACACCATATATTTT CASSPVQSSGNTIYF
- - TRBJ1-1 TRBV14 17 TGTGCCAGCAGCCAAGATCTCGGACAAAGGGGTGGGACTGAAGCTTTCTTT CASSQDLGQRGGTEAFF
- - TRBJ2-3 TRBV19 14 TGTGCCAGTAGTATACAGGGTTTAACAGATACGCAGTATTTT CASSIQGLTDTQYF
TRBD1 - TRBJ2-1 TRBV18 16 TGTGCCAGCTCGCTGTCGACAGGGGGCAGCTACAATGAGCAGTTCTTC CASSLSTGGSYNEQFF
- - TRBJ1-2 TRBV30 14 TGTGCCTCGACCGGGACACTCGCTAACTATGGCTACACCTTC CASTGTLANYGYTF
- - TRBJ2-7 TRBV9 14 TGTGCCAGCAGCGAGCGCGTCGGCCGACCGGAGCAGTACTTC CASSERVGRPEQYF
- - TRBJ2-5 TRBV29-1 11 TGCAGCGTTGTCCTAGGAGAGACCCAGTACTTC CSVVLGETQYF
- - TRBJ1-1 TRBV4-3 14 TGCGCCAGCAGCCAAGGGACAGTGAACACTGAAGCTTTCTTT CASSQGTVNTEAFF
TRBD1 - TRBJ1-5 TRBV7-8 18 TGTGCCAGCAGCTTACGATCTCAGGACAGGGTTAGCAATCAGCCCCAGCATTTT CASSLRSQDRVSNQPQHF
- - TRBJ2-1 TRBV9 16 TGTGCCAGCAGCGCCTGGGGGCAGGGGCCCTACAATGAGCAGTTCTTC CASSAWGQGPYNEQFF
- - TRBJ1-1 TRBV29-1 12 TGCAGCGTTAGTTTCGGTTACACTGAAGCTTTCTTT CSVSFGYTEAFF
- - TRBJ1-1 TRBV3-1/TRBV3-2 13 TGTGCCAGCAGCCATGGGGCAGGGGTTGAAGCTTTCTTT CASSHGAGVEAFF
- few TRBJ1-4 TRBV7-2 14 TGTGCCAGCAGCCCCGGGATTTTTGATGAAAAACTGTTTTTT CASSPGIFDEKLFF
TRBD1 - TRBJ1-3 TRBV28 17 TGTGCCAGCAGAGACAGGGGGCCCCTGCGCTCTGGAAACACCATATATTTT CASRDRGPLRSGNTIYF
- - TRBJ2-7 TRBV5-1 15 TGCGCCAGCAGATCCACGGCGACTGGTTACTACGAGCAGTACTTC CASRSTATGYYEQYF
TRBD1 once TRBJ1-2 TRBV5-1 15 TGCGCCAGCAGCTCCCTCACAGGGGGAGGGGATGGCTACACCTTC CASSSLTGGGDGYTF
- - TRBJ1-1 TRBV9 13 TGTGCCAGCAGCGCCCACGGGAACACTGAAGCTTTCTTT CASSAHGNTEAFF
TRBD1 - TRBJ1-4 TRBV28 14 TGTGCCAGCAGCATGACAGGGCTTCGTGAAAAACTGTTTTTT CASSMTGLREKLFF
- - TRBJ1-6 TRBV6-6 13 TGTGCCAGCAATGAGCAGGCTAATTCACCCCTCCACTTT CASNEQANSPLHF
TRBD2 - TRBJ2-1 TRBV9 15 TGTGCCAGCAGCGTAGATCGGACTAGCAGCAATGAGCAGTTCTTC CASSVDRTSSNEQFF
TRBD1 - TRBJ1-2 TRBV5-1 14 TGCGCCAGCAGCTTGGAGGGGACAGCCTATGGCTACACCTTC CASSLEGTAYGYTF
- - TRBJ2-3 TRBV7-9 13 TGTGCCAGCAGCTTAGATCGGGCAGATACGCAGTATTTT CASSLDRADTQYF
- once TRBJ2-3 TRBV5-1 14 TGCGCCAGCAGGGATTTTCTAGGCACAGATACGCAGTATTTT CASRDFLGTDTQYF
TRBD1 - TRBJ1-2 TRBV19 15 TGTGCCAGTAGTACCCGGGACAGGACCAACTATGGCTACACCTTC CASSTRDRTNYGYTF
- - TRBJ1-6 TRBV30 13 TGTGCCTGGAGAAAACAGGAAGGTTCACCCCTCCACTTT CAWRKQEGSPLHF
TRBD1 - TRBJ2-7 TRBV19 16 TGTGCCAGTAGTATGGGCCCGGGACAGGAGTCCTACGAGCAGTACTTC CASSMGPGQESYEQYF
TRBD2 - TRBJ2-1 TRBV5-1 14 TGCGCCAGCAGCTTAGGGACTAGCGGCAATGAGCAGTTCTTC CASSLGTSGNEQFF